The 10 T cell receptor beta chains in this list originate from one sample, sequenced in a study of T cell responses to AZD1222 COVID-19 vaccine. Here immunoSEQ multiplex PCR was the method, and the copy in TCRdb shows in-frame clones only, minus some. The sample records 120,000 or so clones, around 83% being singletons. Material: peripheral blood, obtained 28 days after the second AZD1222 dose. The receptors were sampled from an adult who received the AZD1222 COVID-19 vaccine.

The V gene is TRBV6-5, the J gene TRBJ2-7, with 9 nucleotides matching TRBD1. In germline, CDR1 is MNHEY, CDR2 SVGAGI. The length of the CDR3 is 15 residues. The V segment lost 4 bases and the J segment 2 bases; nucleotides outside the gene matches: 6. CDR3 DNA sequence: TGTGCCAGCAGTTCCCAGGGGACAGGGACCTACGAGCAGTACTTC. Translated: CASSSQGTGTYEQYF.

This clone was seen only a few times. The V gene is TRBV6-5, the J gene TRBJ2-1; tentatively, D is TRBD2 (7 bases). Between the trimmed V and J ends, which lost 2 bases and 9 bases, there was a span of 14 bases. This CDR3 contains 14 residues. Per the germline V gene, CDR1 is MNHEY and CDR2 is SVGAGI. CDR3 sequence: CASSYAGAGTEQFF. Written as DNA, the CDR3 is TGTGCCAGCAGTTACGCGGGGGCGGGTACTGAGCAGTTCTTC.

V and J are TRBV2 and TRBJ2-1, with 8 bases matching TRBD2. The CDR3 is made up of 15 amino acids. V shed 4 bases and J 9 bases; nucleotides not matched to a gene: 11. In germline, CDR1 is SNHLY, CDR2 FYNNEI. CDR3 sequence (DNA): TGTGCCAGCAGTGGAGAAGCGGGGGACTCTATTGAGCAGTTCTTC. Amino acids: CASSGEAGDSIEQFF.

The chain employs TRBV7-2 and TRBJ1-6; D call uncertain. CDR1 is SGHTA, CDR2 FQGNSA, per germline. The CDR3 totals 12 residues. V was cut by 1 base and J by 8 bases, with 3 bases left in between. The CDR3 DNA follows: TGTGCCAGCAGCTTAGTAGATTCACCCCTCCACTTT. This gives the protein CASSLVDSPLHF.

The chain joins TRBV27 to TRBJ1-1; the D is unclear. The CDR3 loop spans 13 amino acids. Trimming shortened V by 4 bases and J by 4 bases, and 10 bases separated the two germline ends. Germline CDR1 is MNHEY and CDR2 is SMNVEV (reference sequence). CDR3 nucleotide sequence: TGTGCCAGCAGTTCCTACGCGGGCACTGAAGCTTTCTTT. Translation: CASSSYAGTEAFF.

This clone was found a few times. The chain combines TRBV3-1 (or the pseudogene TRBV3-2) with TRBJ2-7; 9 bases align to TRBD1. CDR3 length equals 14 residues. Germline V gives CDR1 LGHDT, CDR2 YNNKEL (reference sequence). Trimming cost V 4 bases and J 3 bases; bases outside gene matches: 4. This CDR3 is CASSLSGQGYEQYF. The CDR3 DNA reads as TGTGCCAGCAGCCTCTCGGGACAGGGCTACGAGCAGTACTTC.

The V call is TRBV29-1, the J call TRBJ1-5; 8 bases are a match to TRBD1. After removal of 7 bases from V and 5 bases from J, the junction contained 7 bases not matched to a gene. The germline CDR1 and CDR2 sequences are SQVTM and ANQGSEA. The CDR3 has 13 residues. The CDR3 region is CSGAGGFDQPQHF. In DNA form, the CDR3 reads TGCAGCGGTGCAGGGGGCTTCGATCAGCCCCAGCATTTT.

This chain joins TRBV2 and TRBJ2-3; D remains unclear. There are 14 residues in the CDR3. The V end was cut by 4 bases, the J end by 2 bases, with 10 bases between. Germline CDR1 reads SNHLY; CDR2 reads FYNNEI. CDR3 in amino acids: CASSGADDTDTQYF. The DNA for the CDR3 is TGTGCCAGCAGTGGGGCGGATGACACAGATACGCAGTATTTT.

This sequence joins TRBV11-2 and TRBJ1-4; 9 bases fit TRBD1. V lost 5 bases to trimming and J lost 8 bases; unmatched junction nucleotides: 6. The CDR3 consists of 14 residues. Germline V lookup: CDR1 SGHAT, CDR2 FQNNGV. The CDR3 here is CASSQGQGGEKLFF. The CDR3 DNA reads TGTGCCAGCAGCCAGGGACAGGGCGGAGAAAAACTGTTTTTT.

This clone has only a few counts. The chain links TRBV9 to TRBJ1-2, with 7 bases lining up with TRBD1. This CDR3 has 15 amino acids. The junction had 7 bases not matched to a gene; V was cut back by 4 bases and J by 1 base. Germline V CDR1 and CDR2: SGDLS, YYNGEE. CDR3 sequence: CASSPEQGINYGYTF. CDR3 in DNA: TGTGCCAGCAGCCCAGAACAGGGGATTAACTATGGCTACACCTTC. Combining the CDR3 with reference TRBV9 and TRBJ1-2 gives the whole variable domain DSGVTQTPKHLITATGQRVTLRCSPRSGDLSVYWYQQSLDQGLQFLIQYYNGEERAKGNILERFSAQQFPDLHSELNLSSLELGDSALYFCASSPEQGINYGYTFGSGTRLTVV.